This T cell receptor (beta chain) emerged from a study of CD8 T cells in ankylosing spondylitis. This clonotype has ten or more counts. TCRdb ran MiXCR on the 5' RACE reads and lists one entry per CDR3 protein. Here the sample spans about 190,000 distinct CDR3 sequences, about an eighth being singletons. The germline V and J ends were trimmed by 3 bases and 8 bases, with 4 bases remaining between them. The CDR3 consists of 11 residues. Sample: blood, either unsorted or a sorted T cell fraction (not recorded which). This clonotype was sampled from a female donor with ankylosing spondylitis or in good health (not recorded which). The chain carries TRBV12-3 or TRBV12-4 and TRBJ2-2; unclear D gene. CDR3 sequence: CASSFVGELFF. CDR3 nucleotides: TGTGCCAGCAGTTTTGTTGGGGAGCTGTTTTTT.